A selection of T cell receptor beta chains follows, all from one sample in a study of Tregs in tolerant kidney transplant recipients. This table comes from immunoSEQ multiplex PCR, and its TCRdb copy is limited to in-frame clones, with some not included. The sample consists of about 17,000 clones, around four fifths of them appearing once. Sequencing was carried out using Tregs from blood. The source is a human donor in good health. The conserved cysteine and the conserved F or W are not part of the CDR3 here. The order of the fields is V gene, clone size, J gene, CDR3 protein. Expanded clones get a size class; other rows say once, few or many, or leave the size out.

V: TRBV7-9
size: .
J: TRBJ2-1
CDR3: ASSFSYNEQF

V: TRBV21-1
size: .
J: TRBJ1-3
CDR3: ASSKPDTGGILSGNTIY

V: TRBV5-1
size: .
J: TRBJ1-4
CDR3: ASSEYRGTNEKLF

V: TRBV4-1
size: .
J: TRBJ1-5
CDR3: ASSYTPGQINQPQH

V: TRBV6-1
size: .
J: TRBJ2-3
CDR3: ASNLRGLADTQY

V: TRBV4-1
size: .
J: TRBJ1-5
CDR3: ASSQEPGVNQPQH

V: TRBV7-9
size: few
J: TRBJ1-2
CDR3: ASSLTPNYGYT

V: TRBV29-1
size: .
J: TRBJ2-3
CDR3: SVLRGVAGDTQY

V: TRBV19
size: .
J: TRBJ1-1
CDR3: ASGLTGAKAF

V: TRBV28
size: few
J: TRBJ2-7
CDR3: ASSMRGGIGEQY

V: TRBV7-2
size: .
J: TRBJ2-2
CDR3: ASSLGGLAGYTGELF

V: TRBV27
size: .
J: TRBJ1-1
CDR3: ATAVDRDGAEAF

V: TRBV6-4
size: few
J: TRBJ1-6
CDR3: ASRREAGQDISPLH

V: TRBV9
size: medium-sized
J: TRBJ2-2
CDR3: ASSVGPSANTGELF